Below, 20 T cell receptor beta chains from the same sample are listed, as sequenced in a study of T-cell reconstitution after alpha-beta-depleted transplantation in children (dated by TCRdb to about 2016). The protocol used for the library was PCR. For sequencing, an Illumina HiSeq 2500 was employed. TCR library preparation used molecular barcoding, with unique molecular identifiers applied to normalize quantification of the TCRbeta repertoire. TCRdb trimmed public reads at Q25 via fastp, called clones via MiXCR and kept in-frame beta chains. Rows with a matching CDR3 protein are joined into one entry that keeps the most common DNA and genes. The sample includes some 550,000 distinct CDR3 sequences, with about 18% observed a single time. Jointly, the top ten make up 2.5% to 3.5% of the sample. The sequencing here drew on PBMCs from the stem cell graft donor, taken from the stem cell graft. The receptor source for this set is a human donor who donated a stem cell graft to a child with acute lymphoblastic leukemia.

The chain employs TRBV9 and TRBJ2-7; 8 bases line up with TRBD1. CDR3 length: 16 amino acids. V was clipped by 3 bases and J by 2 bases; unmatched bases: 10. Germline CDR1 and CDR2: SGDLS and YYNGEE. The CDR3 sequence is CASSAPTGEPPYEQYF. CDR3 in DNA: TGTGCCAGCAGCGCCCCGACAGGGGAGCCTCCCTACGAGCAGTACTTC. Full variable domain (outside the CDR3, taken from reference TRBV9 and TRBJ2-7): DSGVTQTPKHLITATGQRVTLRCSPRSGDLSVYWYQQSLDQGLQFLIQYYNGEERAKGNILERFSAQQFPDLHSELNLSSLELGDSALYFCASSAPTGEPPYEQYFGPGTRLTVT.

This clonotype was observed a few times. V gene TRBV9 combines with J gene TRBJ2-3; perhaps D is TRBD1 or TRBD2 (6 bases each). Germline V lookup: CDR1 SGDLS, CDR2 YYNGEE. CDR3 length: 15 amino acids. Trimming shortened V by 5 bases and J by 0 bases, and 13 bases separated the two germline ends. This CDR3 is CASSATGRSTDTQYF. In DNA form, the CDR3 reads TGTGCCAGCAGTGCAACAGGGAGGAGCACAGATACGCAGTATTTT.

The CDR3 DNA reads TGTGCCAGCAGTTCTCTATGGGAGGGGACAGATACGCAGTATTTT. Its translation is CASSSLWEGTDTQYF. The genes are TRBV27 and TRBJ2-3, with 7 bases aligning to TRBD2. Germline lookup yields CDR1 MNHEY and CDR2 SMNVEV (reference sequence). The CDR3 totals 15 residues. After removal of 4 bases from V and 3 bases from J, the junction contained 7 bases not matched to a gene.

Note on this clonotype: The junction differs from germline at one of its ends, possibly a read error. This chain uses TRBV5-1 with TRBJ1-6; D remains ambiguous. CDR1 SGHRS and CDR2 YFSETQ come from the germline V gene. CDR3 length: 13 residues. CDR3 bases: TGCGCCAGCAAGGGTACAGATAATTCACTCCTCCACTTT. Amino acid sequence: CASKGTDNSLLHF.

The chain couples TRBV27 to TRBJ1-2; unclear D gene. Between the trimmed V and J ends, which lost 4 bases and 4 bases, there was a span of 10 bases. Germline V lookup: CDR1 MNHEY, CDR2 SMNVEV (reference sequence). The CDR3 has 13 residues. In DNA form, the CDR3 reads TGTGCCAGCAGTTCGACATCGGTCTATGGCTACACCTTC. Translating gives CASSSTSVYGYTF.

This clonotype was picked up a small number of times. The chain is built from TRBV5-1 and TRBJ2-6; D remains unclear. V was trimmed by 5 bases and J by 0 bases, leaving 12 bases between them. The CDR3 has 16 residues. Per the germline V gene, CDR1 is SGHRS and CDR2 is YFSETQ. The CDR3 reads CASRKTVGSGANVLTF. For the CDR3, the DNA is TGCGCCAGCAGAAAAACGGTGGGCTCTGGGGCCAACGTCCTGACTTTC.

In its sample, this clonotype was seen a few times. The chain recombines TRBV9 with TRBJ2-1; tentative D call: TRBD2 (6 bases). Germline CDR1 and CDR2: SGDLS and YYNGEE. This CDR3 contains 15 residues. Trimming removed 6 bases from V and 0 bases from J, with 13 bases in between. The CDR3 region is CASTFSGDSYNEQFF. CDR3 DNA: TGTGCCAGCACTTTTAGCGGCGACTCCTACAATGAGCAGTTCTTC.

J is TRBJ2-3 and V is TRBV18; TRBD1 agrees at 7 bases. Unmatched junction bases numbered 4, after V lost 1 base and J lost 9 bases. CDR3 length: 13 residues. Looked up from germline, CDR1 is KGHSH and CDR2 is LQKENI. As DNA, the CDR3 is TGTGCCAGCTCACCACAGGGGGCAGTGACGCAGTATTTT. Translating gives CASSPQGAVTQYF.

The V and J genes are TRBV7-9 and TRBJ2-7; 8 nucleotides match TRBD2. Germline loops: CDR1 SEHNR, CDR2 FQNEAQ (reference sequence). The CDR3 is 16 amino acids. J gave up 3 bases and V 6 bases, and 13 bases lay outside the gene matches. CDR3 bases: TGTGCCAGCAGGTCGCCCTCTGACGGGAGGGGCTACGAGCAGTACTTC. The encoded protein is CASRSPSDGRGYEQYF. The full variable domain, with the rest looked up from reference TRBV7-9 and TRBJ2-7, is DTGVSQNPRHKITKRGQNVTFRCDPISEHNRLYWYRQTLGQGPEFLTYFQNEAQLEKSRLLSDRFSAERPKGSFSTLEIQRTEQGDSAMYLCASRSPSDGRGYEQYFGPGTRLTVT.

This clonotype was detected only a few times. The CDR3 reads CASSTGALTISQFF. CDR3 DNA sequence: TGTGCCAGTAGTACCGGCGCCCTAACAATCTCCCAGTTCTTC. The rearrangement links TRBV19 to TRBJ2-1; D unclear. CDR1 and CDR2 from the germline V gene are LNHDA and SQIVND (reference sequence). V shed 4 bases and J shed 13 bases, with 20 bases lying between them. The CDR3 has 14 amino acids.

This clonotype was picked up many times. This CDR3 is CSVAQGFENQPQHF. CDR3 nucleotide sequence: TGCAGCGTCGCACAGGGTTTTGAGAATCAGCCCCAGCATTTT. The chain combines TRBV29-1 with TRBJ1-5, with D perhaps matching TRBD1 (6 bases). Deletions cut 6 bases from V and 4 bases from J, with 16 bases between. The CDR3 has 14 amino acids. Germline V CDR1 and CDR2: SQVTM, ANQGSEA. The full variable domain, in which reference TRBV29-1 and TRBJ1-5 provide the parts outside the CDR3, is SAVISQKPSRDICQRGTSLTIQCQVDSQVTMMFWYRQQPGQSLTLIATANQGSEATYESGFVIDKFPISRPNLTFSTLTVSNMSPEDSSIYLCSVAQGFENQPQHFGDGTRLSIL.

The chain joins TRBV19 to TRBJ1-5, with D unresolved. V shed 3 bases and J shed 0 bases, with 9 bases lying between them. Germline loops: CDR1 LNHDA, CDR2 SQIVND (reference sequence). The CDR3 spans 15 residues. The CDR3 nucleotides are TGTGCCAGTAGTATGTACGGATATAGCAATCAGCCCCAGCATTTT. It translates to CASSMYGYSNQPQHF.

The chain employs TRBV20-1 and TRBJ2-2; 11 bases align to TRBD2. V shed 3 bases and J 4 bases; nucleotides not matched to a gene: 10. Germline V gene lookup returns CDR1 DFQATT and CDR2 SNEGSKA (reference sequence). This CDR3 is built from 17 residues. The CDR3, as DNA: TGCAGTGCTAGGGCAGGACTAGCGGGCTTCTCCACCGGGGAGCTGTTTTTT. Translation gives CSARAGLAGFSTGELFF.

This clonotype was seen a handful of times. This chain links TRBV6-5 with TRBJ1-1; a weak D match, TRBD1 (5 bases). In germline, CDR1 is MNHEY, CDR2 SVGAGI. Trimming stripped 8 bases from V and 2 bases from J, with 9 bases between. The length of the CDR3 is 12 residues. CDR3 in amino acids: CASYWGNTEAFF. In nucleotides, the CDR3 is TGTGCCAGCTATTGGGGCAACACTGAAGCTTTCTTT.

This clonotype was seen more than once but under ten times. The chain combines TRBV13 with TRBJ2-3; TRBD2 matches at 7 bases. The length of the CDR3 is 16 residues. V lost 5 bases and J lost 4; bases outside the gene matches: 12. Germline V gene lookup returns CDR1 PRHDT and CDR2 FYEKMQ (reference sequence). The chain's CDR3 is CASSRLWRERPDTQYF. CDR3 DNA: TGTGCCAGCAGCCGCTTATGGCGGGAGCGGCCAGATACGCAGTATTTT.

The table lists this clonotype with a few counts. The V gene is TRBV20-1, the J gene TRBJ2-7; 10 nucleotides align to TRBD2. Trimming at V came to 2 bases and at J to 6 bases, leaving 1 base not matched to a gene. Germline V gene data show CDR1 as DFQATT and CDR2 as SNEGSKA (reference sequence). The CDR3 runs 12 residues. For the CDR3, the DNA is TGCAGTGCTAGACTAGCGGGAGTCGAGCAGTACTTC. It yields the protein CSARLAGVEQYF.

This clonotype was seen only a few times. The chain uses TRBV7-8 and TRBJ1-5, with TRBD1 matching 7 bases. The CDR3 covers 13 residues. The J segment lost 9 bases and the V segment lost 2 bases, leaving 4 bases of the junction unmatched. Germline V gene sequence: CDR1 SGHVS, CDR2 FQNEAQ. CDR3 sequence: CASSLPQGVPQHF. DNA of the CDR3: TGTGCCAGCAGCTTACCCCAGGGGGTGCCCCAGCATTTT.

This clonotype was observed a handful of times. This CDR3 reads CASSPGTGGSYEQYF. CDR3 coding DNA: TGCGCCAGCAGTCCCGGGACAGGGGGCTCCTACGAGCAGTACTTC. The chain recombines TRBV10-1 with TRBJ2-7; 11 bases are a match to TRBD1. J was trimmed by 0 bases and V by 5 bases; bases with no gene match: 3. The CDR3 has 15 residues. CDR1 is WNHNN and CDR2 is SYGVQD in the germline V gene (reference sequence).

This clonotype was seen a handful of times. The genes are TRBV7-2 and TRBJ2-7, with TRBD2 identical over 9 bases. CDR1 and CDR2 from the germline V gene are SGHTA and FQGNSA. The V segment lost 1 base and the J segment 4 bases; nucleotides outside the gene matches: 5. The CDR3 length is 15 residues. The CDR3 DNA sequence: TGTGCCAGCAGCTTAGTAGCGGGAGTACTTTACGAGCAGTACTTC. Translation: CASSLVAGVLYEQYF.

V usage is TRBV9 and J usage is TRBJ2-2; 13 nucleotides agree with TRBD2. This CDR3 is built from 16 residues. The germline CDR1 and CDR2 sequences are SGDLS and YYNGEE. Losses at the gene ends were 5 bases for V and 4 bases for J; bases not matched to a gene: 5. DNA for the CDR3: TGTGCCAGCAGTCGTCGGACTAGCGGGAGCACCGGGGAGCTGTTTTTT. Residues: CASSRRTSGSTGELFF.